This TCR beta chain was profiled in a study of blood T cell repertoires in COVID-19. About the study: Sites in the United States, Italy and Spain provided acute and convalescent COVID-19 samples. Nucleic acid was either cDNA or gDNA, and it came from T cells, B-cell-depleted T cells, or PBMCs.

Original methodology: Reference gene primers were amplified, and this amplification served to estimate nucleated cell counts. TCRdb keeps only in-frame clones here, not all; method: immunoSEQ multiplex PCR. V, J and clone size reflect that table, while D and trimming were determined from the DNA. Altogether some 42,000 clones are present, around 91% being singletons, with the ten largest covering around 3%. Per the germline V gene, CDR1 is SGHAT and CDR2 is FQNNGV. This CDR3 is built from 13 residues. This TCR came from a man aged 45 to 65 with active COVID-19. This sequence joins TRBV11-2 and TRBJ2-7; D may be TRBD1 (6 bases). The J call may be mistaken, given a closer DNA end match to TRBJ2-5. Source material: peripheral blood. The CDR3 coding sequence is TGTGCCAGCAGCCAGGGGTTGGGGGAGACCCAGTACTTC. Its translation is CASSQGLGETQYF.